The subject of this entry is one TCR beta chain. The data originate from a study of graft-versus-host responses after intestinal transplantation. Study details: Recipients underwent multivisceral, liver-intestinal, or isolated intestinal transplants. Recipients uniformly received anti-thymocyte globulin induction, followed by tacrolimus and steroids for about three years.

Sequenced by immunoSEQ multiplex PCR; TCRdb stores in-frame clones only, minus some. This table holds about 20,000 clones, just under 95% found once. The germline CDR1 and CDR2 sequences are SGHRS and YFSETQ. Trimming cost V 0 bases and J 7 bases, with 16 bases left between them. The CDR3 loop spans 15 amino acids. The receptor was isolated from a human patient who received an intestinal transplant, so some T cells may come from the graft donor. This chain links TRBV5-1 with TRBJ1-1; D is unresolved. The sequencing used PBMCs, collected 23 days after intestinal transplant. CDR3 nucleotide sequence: TGCGCCAGCAGCTTGGTATTCTGGGGTCAGAGTGAAGCTTTCTTT. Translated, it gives CASSLVFWGQSEAFF.